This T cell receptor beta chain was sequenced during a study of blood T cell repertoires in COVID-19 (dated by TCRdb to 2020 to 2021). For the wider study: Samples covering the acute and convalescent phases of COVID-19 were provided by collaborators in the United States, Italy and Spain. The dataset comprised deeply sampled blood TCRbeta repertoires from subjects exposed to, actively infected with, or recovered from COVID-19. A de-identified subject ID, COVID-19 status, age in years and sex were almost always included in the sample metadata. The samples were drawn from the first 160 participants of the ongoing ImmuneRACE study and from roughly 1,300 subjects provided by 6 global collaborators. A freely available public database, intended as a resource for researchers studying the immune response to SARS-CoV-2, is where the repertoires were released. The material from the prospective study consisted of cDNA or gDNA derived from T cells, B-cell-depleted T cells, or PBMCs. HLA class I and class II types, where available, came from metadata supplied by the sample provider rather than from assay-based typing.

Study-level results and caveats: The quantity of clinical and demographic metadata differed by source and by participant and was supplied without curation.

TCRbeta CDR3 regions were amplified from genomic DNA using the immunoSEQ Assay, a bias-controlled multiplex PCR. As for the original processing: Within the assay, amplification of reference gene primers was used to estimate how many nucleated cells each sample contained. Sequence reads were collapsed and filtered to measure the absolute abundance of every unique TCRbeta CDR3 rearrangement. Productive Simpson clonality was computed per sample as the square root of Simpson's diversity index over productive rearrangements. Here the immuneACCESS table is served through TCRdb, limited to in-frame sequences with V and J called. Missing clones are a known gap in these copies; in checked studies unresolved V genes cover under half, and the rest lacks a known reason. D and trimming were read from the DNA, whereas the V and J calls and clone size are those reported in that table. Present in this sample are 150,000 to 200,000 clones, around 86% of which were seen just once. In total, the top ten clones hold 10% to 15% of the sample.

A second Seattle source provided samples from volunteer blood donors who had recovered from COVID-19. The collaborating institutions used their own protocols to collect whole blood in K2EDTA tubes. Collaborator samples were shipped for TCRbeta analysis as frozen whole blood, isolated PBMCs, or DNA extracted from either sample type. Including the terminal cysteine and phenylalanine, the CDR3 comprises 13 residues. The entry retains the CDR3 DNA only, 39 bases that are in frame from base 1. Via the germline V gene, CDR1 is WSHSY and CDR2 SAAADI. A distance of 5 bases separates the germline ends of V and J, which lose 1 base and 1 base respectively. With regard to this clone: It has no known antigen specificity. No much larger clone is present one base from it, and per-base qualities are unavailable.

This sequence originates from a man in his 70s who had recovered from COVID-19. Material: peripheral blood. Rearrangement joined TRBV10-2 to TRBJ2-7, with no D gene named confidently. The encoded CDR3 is CASSEFGSYEQYF. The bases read TGCGCCAGCAGTGAGTTCGGTTCCTACGAGCAGTACTTC.